This T cell receptor beta chain appears in the sequencing data of a study of shared clonotypes between healthy human individuals. Positively selected for CCR7, the CD45RO-negative cells used as naive CD8 cells excluded terminally differentiated effector memory CD45RA+ cells. Every donor, a Caucasian adult, lived in Nashville, Tennessee. The CDR3 sequence is 14 residues long. CDR1 is MNHEY and CDR2 is SMNVEV in the germline V gene (reference sequence). V lost 2 bases and J 1 base, leaving 8 bases between the germline ends. The protocol was immunoSEQ multiplex PCR, while the TCRdb copy is restricted to in-frame clones and leaves out a portion. This sample has hundreds of thousands of clones, with roughly 96% found just once.

Input material: naive CD8+ T cells sorted from blood. The rearrangement uses TRBV27 and TRBJ1-1; a weak D match, TRBD1 (6 bases). This clonotype was sampled from a woman in her 30s in good health. CDR3 in amino acids: CASSLVQGNTEAFF. The CDR3 coding sequence is TGTGCCAGCAGTTTAGTACAGGGGAACACTGAAGCTTTCTTT.